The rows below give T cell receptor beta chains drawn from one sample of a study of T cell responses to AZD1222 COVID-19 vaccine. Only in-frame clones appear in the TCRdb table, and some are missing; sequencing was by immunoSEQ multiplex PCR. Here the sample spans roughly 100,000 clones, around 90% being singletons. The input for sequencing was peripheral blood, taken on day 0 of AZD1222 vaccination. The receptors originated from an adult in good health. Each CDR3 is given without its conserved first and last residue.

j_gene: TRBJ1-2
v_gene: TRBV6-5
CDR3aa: ASSYRDRGLYGYT

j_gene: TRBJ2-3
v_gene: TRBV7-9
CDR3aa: ASSLAGEPDTQY

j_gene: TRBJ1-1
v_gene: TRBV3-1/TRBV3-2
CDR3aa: ASSQERTTAF

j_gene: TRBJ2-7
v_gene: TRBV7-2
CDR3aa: ASSLVTGGYEQY

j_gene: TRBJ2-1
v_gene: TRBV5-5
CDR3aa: ASSLEVGGYNEQF

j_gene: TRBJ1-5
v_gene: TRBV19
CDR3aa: ASTRQINQPQH

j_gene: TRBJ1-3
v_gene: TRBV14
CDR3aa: ASSQDPAGNTIY

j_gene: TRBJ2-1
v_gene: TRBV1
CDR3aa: TSSSCLLEREFNEQF

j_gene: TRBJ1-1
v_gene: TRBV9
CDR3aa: ASSRRGAGTEAF

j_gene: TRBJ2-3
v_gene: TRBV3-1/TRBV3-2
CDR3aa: ASSHLAGGTDTQY

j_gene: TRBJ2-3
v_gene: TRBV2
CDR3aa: ASSGYGDTQY

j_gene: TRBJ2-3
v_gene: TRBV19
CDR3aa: ASSMELIRGDTQY

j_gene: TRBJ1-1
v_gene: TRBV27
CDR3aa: ASSLARGVVAF

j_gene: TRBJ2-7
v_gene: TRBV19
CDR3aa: ASSRGDTTELEQY

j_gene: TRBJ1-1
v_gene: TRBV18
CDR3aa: ASSPFRDRTEAF

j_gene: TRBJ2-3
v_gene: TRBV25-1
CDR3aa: ASSEWGGISDTQY

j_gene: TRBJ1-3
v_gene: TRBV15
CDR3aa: ATSRGGGAAGNTIY

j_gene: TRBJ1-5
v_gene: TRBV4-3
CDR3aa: ASSQDPAWPQH

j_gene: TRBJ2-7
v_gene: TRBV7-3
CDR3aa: ASSVSGLAGEEQY

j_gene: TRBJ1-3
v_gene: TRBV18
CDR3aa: ASSPLPGAGNTIY

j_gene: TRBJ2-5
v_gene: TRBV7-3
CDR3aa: ASSAGLAGVFQETQY

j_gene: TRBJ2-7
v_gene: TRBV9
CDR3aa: ASSVEVDYEQY

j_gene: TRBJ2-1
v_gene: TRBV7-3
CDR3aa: ASSLPEVSGKVNEQF

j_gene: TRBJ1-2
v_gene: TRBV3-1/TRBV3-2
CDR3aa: ASSPRNQGSGYT